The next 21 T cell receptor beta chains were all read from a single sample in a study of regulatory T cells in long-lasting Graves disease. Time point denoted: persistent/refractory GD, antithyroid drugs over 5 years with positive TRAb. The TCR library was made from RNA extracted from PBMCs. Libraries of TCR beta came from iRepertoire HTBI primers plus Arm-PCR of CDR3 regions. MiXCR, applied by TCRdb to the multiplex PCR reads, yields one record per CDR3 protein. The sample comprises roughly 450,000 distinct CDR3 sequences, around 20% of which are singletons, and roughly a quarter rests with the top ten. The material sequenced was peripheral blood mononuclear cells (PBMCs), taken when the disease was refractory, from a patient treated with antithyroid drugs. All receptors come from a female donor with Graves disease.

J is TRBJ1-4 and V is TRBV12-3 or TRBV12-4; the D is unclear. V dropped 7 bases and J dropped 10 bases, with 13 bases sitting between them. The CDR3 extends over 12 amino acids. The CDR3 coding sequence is TGTGCCAGCAACCCCGGGGTGGGAAAACTGTTTTTT. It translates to CASNPGVGKLFF.

The CDR3 region has the DNA TGCAGCGCCTCCAGGGACGCTGGAAACACCATATATTTT. Translation gives CSASRDAGNTIYF. The chain has TRBV29-1 and TRBJ1-3; D possibly corresponds to TRBD1 (5 bases). CDR3 length: 13 amino acids. V was trimmed by 7 bases and J by 2 bases, leaving 12 bases between them. The germline CDR1 and CDR2 sequences are SQVTM and ANQGSEA.

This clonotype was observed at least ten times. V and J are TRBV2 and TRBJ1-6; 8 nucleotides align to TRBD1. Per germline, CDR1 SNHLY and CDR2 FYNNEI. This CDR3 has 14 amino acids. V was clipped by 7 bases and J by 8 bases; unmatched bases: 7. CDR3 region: CASMEGQADSPLHF. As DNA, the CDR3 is TGTGCCAGCATGGAGGGACAGGCGGATTCACCCCTCCACTTT.

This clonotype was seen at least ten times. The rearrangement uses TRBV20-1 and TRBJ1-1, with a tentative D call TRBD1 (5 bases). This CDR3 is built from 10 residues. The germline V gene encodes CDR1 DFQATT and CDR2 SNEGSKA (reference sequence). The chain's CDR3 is CSVVGREAFF. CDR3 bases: TGCAGCGTTGTGGGACGGGAAGCTTTCTTT.

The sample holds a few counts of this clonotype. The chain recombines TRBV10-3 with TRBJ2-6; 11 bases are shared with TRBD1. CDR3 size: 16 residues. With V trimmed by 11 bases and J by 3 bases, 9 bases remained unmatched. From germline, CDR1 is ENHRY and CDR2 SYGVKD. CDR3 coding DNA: TGTGCCGTAAGCGGACAGGGGGCTTATGGGGCCAACGTCCTGACTTTC. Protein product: CAVSGQGAYGANVLTF.

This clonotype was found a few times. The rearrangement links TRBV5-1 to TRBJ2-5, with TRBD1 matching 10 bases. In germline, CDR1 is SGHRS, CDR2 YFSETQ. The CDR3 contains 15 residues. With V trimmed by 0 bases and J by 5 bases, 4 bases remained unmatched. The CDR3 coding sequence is TGCGCCAGCAGCTTGGAGGGACAGGGGATGGAGACCCAGTACTTC. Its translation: CASSLEGQGMETQYF.

CDR3 sequence (DNA): TGTGCCAGCAGCTTGAACAGGCGATCCTATGGCTACACCTTC. Its translation is CASSLNRRSYGYTF. This rearrangement joins TRBV5-6 to TRBJ1-2, with a weak D call TRBD1 (5 bases). The germline V gene encodes CDR1 SGHDT and CDR2 YYEEEE. The CDR3 is made up of 14 amino acids. Trimming stripped 1 base from V and 4 bases from J, with 11 bases between.

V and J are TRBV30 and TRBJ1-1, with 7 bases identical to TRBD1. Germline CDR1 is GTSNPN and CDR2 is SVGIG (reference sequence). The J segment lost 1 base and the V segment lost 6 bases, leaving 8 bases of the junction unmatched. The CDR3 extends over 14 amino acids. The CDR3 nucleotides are TGTGCCTGCAACTCCGGACAGGCGAACACTGAAGCTTTCTTT. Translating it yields CACNSGQANTEAFF.

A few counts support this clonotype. The DNA of the CDR3 is TGTGCCAGCAGACCCCGTAGCGGGGTAGACTACGAGCAGTACTTC. Translation: CASRPRSGVDYEQYF. This rearrangement joins TRBV7-3 to TRBJ2-7, with 8 bases matching TRBD2. The germline gives CDR1 SGHTA, CDR2 FQGTGA. V lost 6 bases to trimming and J lost 3 bases; unmatched junction nucleotides: 10. This CDR3 has 15 amino acids.

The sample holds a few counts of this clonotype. CDR3 sequence reads: CSVLPEGKESNQPQHF. CDR3 DNA sequence: TGCAGCGTTCTACCGGAGGGTAAGGAAAGCAATCAGCCCCAGCATTTT. This chain joins TRBV29-1 and TRBJ1-5; D is uncertain. V gave up 5 bases and J gave up 1 base, with 18 bases separating them. This CDR3 comprises 16 residues. The germline CDR1 and CDR2 sequences are SQVTM and ANQGSEA. Drawing the rest from reference TRBV29-1 and TRBJ1-5, the complete variable domain is SAVISQKPSRDICQRGTSLTIQCQVDSQVTMMFWYRQQPGQSLTLIATANQGSEATYESGFVIDKFPISRPNLTFSTLTVSNMSPEDSSIYLCSVLPEGKESNQPQHFGDGTRLSIL.

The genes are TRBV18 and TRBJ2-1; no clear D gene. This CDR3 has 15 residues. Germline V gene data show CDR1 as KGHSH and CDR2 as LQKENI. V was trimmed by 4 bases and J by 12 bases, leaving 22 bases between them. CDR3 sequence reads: CASSHRRPLDSGQFF. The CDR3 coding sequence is TGTGCCAGCTCACATCGACGGCCCCTGGATTCAGGGCAGTTCTTC.

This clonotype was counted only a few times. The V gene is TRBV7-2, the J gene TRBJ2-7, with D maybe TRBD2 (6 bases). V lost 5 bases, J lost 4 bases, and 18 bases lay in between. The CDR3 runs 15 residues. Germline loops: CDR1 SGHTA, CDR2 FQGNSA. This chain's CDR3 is CASSPGGGRPYEQYF. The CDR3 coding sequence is TGTGCCAGCAGCCCGGGTGGAGGGAGGCCATACGAGCAGTACTTC.

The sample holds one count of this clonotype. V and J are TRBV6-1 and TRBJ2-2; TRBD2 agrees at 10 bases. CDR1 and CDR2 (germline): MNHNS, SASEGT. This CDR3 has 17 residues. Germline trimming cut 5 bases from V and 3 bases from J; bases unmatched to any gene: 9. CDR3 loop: CASSPRLAGDDTGELFF. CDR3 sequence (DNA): TGTGCCAGCAGTCCCCGCCTAGCGGGAGATGACACCGGGGAGCTGTTTTTT.

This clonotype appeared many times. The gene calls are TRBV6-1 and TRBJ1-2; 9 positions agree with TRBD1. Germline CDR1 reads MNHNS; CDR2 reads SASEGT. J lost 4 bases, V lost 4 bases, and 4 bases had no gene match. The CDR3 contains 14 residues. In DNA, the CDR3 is TGTGCCAGCAGTGCCGGGACAGGGCTCTATGGCTACACCTTC. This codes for CASSAGTGLYGYTF.

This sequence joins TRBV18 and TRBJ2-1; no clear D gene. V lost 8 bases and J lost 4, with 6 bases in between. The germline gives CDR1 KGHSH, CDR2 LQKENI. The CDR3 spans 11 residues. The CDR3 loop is CASASYNEQFF. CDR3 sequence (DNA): TGTGCCAGCGCGTCATACAATGAGCAGTTCTTC.

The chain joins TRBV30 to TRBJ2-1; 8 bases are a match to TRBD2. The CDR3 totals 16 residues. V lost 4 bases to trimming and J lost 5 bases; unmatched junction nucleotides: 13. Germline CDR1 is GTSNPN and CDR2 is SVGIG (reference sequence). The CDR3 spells CAWTTLSGLGDNEQFF. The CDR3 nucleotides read TGTGCCTGGACCACCCTCTCGGGACTAGGTGACAATGAGCAGTTCTTC. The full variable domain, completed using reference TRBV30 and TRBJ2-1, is SQTIHQWPATLVQPVGSPLSLECTVEGTSNPNLYWYRQAAGRGLQLLFYSVGIGQISSEVPQNLSASRPQDRQFILSSKKLLLSDSGFYLCAWTTLSGLGDNEQFFGPGTRLTVL.

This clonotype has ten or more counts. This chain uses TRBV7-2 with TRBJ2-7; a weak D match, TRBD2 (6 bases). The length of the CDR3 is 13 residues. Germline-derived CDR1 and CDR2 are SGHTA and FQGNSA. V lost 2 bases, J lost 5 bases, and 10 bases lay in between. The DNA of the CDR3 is TGTGCCAGCAGCTTACCCCCTAGCGACGAGCAGTACTTC. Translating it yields CASSLPPSDEQYF.

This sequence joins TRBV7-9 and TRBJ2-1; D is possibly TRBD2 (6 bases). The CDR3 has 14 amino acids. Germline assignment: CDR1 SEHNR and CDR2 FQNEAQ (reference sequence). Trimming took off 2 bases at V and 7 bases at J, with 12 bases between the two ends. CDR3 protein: CASSLMGTLNEQFF. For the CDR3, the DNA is TGTGCCAGCAGCTTAATGGGGACTCTTAATGAGCAGTTCTTC.

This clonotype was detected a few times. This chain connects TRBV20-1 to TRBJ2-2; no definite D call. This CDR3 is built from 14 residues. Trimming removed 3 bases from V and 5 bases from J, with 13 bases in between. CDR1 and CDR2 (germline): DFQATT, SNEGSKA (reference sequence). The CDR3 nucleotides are TGCAGTGCTAGTTCCCGCACCGGAACCGGGGAGCTGTTTTTT. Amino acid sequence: CSASSRTGTGELFF.

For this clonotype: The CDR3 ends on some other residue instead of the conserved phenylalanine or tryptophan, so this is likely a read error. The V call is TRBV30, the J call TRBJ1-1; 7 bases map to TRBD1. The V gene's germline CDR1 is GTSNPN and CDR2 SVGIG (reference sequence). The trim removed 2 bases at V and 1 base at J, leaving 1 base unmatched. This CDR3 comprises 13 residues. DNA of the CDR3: TGTGCCTGGAGTAGGACAGGGAACACTGAAGCTTTCCTT. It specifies CAWSRTGNTEAFL.

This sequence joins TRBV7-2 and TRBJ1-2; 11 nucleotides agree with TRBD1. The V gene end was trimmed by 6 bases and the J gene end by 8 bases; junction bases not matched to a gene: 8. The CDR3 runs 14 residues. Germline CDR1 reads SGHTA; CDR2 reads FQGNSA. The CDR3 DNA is TGTGCCAGCAGTTTGGACAGGGGGCGCACAGGCTACACCTTC. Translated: CASSLDRGRTGYTF.